A single sample gave rise to the 30 T cell receptor beta chains below, sequenced in a study of vaccination and CD4 T cells after COVID-19 (dated by TCRdb to between 2022 and 2023). No antigen is known for these receptors. The treatment or condition tag for this specimen amounts to: approximately nine-day PBMC culture with coronavirus spike peptide pools or control peptides (ViraFEST assay). Receptor libraries were prepared by PCR. The instrument given in TCRdb is Illumina iSeq 100. At the Johns Hopkins FTIC core, DNA from the cultured CD4+ T cells underwent TCR sequencing with the Oncomine TCR Beta short-read assay. TCRdb's own reprocessing of the public reads used fastp at Q25 and MiXCR and kept productive beta chains. Entries are consolidated by CDR3 protein sequence, retaining the most common genes and DNA. This sample comprises under 20,000 distinct CDR3 sequences, approximately 42% of them detected only once. In total, the top ten clones hold roughly 6.3% of the sample.

Sample: CD4+ T cells from blood, cultured in vitro, taken before SARS-CoV-2 vaccination. Receptor source: a human donor who had recovered from COVID-19.

V is TRBV7-6 and J is TRBJ2-1, with 7 positions matching TRBD2. Germline assignment: CDR1 SGHVS and CDR2 FNYEAQ. The CDR3 loop spans 16 amino acids. V gave up 5 bases and J gave up 6 bases; unmatched junction bases: 13. In nucleotides, the CDR3 is TGTGCCAGCAGCCACCCTTACGGGAGGCAGATCAATGAGCAGTTCTTC. Encoded protein: CASSHPYGRQINEQFF.

The chain carries TRBV6-5 and TRBJ2-7; 7 nucleotides align to TRBD1. The CDR3 extends over 13 amino acids. Germline values: CDR1 MNHEY, CDR2 SVGAGI. V shed 0 bases and J 8 bases; nucleotides not matched to a gene: 4. CDR3 amino acids: CASSYSTGDKQYF. In DNA, the CDR3 is TGTGCCAGCAGTTACTCAACAGGGGACAAGCAGTACTTC.

V usage is TRBV2 and J usage is TRBJ2-5; D might be TRBD1 or TRBD2, each matching 5 bases. The V end lost 1 base, the J end lost 5 bases, and 11 bases lay between the germline ends. The CDR3 loop spans 14 amino acids. Germline V lookup: CDR1 SNHLY, CDR2 FYNNEI. DNA for the CDR3: TGTGCCAGCAGTGAAGTCCGGGGCCGGGAGACCCAGTACTTC. Translating gives CASSEVRGRETQYF.

This clonotype was seen a few times. The chain combines TRBV11-1 with TRBJ1-1; D not certain. Germline CDR1 is SGHAT and CDR2 is FQDESV (reference sequence). The V end was cut by 2 bases, the J end by 1 base, with 5 bases between. This CDR3 is 13 amino acids long. This CDR3 is CASSLTANTEAFF. The CDR3 DNA reads as TGTGCCAGCAGCTTAACGGCGAACACTGAAGCTTTCTTT.

The J gene is TRBJ2-2, the V gene TRBV11-2; perhaps D is TRBD1 or TRBD2 (5 bases each). Trimming took 1 base from V and 6 from J, leaving 9 bases between them. CDR3 length: 14 amino acids. CDR1 is SGHAT and CDR2 is FQNNGV in the germline V gene. DNA of the CDR3: TGTGCCAGCAGCTTAGTGTCGGGGCCCGGGGAGCTGTTTTTT. It encodes CASSLVSGPGELFF.

In its sample, this clonotype was seen a few times. The genes are TRBV20-1 and TRBJ2-5, with D possibly being TRBD1 (6 bases). V lost 0 bases and J 5 bases, leaving 13 bases between the germline ends. The germline CDR1 and CDR2 sequences are DFQATT and SNEGSKA (reference sequence). The CDR3 covers 14 residues. CDR3 sequence (DNA): TGCAGTGCTAGAGATCGAAGGGGGTTGGAGACCCAGTACTTC. Its protein product is CSARDRRGLETQYF.

V usage is TRBV20-1 and J usage is TRBJ2-7, with TRBD2 identical over 7 bases. The CDR3 runs 15 residues. J gave up 2 bases and V 0 bases, and 7 bases lay outside the gene matches. Germline V gene sequence: CDR1 DFQATT, CDR2 SNEGSKA (reference sequence). CDR3 protein: CSARDLASGPYEQYF. The CDR3 bases are TGCAGTGCTAGAGATCTGGCTAGCGGTCCCTACGAGCAGTACTTC.

This chain connects TRBV20-1 to TRBJ1-5; 7 bases map to TRBD1. Germline V gives CDR1 DFQATT, CDR2 SNEGSKA (reference sequence). After removal of 0 bases from V and 3 bases from J, the junction contained 8 bases not matched to a gene. This CDR3 is built from 16 residues. The CDR3 nucleotides are TGCAGTGCTAGAGATTCCAATGGACAGGTCAATCAGCCCCAGCATTTT. Protein product: CSARDSNGQVNQPQHF.

The V and J genes are TRBV7-3 and TRBJ2-3; no clear D. Trimming took 5 bases from V and 4 from J, leaving 13 bases between them. Germline V gives CDR1 SGHTA, CDR2 FQGTGA. The CDR3 covers 14 residues. The CDR3: CASSAAPNSDTQYF. As DNA, the CDR3 is TGTGCCAGCAGCGCCGCCCCAAATTCAGATACGCAGTATTTT.

This clonotype ranks as hyperexpanded (1% or more). V and J are TRBV7-3 and TRBJ1-2; D call uncertain. The CDR3 has 13 residues. Germline lookup yields CDR1 SGHTA and CDR2 FQGTGA. With 4 bases removed from V and 12 bases from J, the gap between germline ends came to 18 bases. The CDR3 nucleotides are TGTGCCAGCAGCTCGAGCGCCACGGAGGTTCACACCTTC. The encoded protein is CASSSSATEVHTF.

This clonotype was seen only a few times. This chain uses TRBV7-3 with TRBJ1-5; a possible D gene is TRBD1 (5 bases). Between the trimmed V and J ends, which lost 1 base and 5 bases, there was a span of 12 bases. The CDR3 runs to 15 residues. Germline V gives CDR1 SGHTA, CDR2 FQGTGA. CDR3 sequence: CASSLSQGGYQPQHF. The CDR3 region has the DNA TGTGCCAGCAGCTTAAGTCAGGGTGGGTATCAGCCCCAGCATTTT.

The rearrangement links TRBV7-9 to TRBJ2-5, with D perhaps matching TRBD1 or TRBD2 (5 bases each). V was cut by 1 base and J by 5 bases, with 8 bases left in between. In germline, CDR1 is SEHNR, CDR2 FQNEAQ (reference sequence). The CDR3 has 13 residues. In nucleotides, the CDR3 is TGTGCCAGCAGCTTAGGGGGGTGGGAGACCCAGTACTTC. This codes for CASSLGGWETQYF.

By its share, this clonotype is medium-sized. The V and J genes are TRBV19 and TRBJ1-5; D gene unclear. V lost 3 bases and J lost 4, with 7 bases in between. CDR1 and CDR2 from the germline V gene are LNHDA and SQIVND (reference sequence). The CDR3 runs 13 residues. CDR3 sequence (DNA): TGTGCCAGTAGTATGGACGGGAATCAGCCCCAGCATTTT. It is translated as CASSMDGNQPQHF.

V usage is TRBV14 and J usage is TRBJ2-5; D unclear. Germline V gene data show CDR1 as SGHDN and CDR2 as FVKESK. The CDR3 loop spans 15 amino acids. Deletions cut 0 bases from V and 1 base from J, with 9 bases between. The CDR3 DNA follows: TGTGCCAGCAGCCAAGACCCCGTCACCCAAGAGACCCAGTACTTC. It yields the protein CASSQDPVTQETQYF.

The J gene is TRBJ1-6, the V gene TRBV2; D gene ambiguous. This CDR3 is 12 amino acids long. Germline V gene sequence: CDR1 SNHLY, CDR2 FYNNEI. V lost 6 bases and J lost 11, with 11 bases in between. The CDR3 DNA reads TGTGCCAGCAGGTGTATTAGCCCACCCCTCCACTTT. This codes for CASRCISPPLHF.

The chain joins TRBV12-3 or TRBV12-4 to TRBJ1-1; 10 positions agree with TRBD1. The CDR3 is 13 residues long. Germline trimming cut 4 bases from V and 10 bases from J; bases unmatched to any gene: 6. CDR3 nucleotide sequence: TGTGCCAGCAGTTGGGACAGGGGTCAATCAGCTTTCTTT. Translated, it gives CASSWDRGQSAFF.

The sample holds a few counts of this clonotype. The chain joins TRBV6-1 to TRBJ1-1; 11 nucleotides agree with TRBD1. Looked up from germline, CDR1 is MNHNS and CDR2 is SASEGT. V lost 5 bases to trimming and J lost 4 bases; unmatched junction nucleotides: 6. CDR3 length: 15 residues. The CDR3 DNA reads as TGTGCCAGCAGTAAGGGACAGGGGGTAGGCACTGAAGCTTTCTTT. It is translated as CASSKGQGVGTEAFF.

CDR3: CASSLGRGGSYTF. In DNA form, the CDR3 reads TGTGCCAGCAGTTTGGGCCGGGGGGGGAGCTACACCTTC. The chain has TRBV12-3 or TRBV12-4 and TRBJ1-2; tentative D call: TRBD1 (5 bases). V lost 3 bases and J 9 bases, leaving 14 bases between the germline ends. The CDR3 is 13 residues long.

The sample holds a few counts of this clonotype. The CDR3 coding sequence is TGTGCCAGCAGCTTAGAAAGGATTGAAAATTCACCCCTCCACTTT. It specifies CASSLERIENSPLHF. The rearrangement links TRBV11-3 to TRBJ1-6; D gene uncertain. CDR3 length: 15 residues. Germline values: CDR1 SGHNT, CDR2 YENEEA. The V gene lost 0 bases and the J gene lost 7 bases, with 10 bases spanning the gap.

The chain couples TRBV5-1 to TRBJ2-5; weak D call: TRBD2 (5 bases). The CDR3 runs to 13 residues. CDR1 SGHRS and CDR2 YFSETQ come from the germline V gene. V shed 0 bases and J shed 4 bases, with 7 bases lying between them. This CDR3 reads CASSLASRETQYF. The DNA for the CDR3 is TGCGCCAGCAGCTTGGCTAGCCGAGAGACCCAGTACTTC. The whole variable domain, filled in from reference TRBV5-1 and TRBJ2-5, reads KAGVTQTPRYLIKTRGQQVTLSCSPISGHRSVSWYQQTPGQGLQFLFEYFSETQRNKGNFPGRFSGRQFSNSRSEMNVSTLELGDSALYLCASSLASRETQYFGPGTRLLVL.

CDR3 amino acids: CSARAPPRSSGETQYF. Written as DNA, the CDR3 is TGCAGTGCTAGAGCCCCCCCTCGGAGTAGCGGGGAGACCCAGTACTTC. The gene calls are TRBV20-1 and TRBJ2-5, with 7 bases lining up with TRBD2. CDR1 and CDR2 (germline): DFQATT, SNEGSKA (reference sequence). J was trimmed by 5 bases and V by 1 base; bases with no gene match: 13. CDR3 length: 16 residues.

This clonotype was seen more than once but under ten times. The J gene is TRBJ1-5, the V gene TRBV7-2, with D uncertain. The V end lost 3 bases, the J end lost 5 bases, and 11 bases lay between the germline ends. This CDR3 has 14 residues. Germline V gene data show CDR1 as SGHTA and CDR2 as FQGNSA. CDR3 in amino acids: CASSFGPSDQPQHF. The CDR3 coding sequence is TGTGCCAGCAGCTTCGGACCTTCGGATCAGCCCCAGCATTTT.

This clonotype was seen only a few times. The chain has TRBV7-9 and TRBJ1-5, with D unclear. The CDR3 covers 12 residues. V lost 2 bases, J lost 5 bases, and 4 bases lay in between. CDR1 is SEHNR, CDR2 FQNEAQ, per germline (reference sequence). The CDR3 here is CASSLRDQPQHF. CDR3 coding DNA: TGTGCCAGCAGCTTACGGGATCAGCCCCAGCATTTT.

The V call is TRBV20-1, the J call TRBJ2-2, with 8 bases that match TRBD2. CDR3 length equals 15 residues. The germline V gene has CDR1 DFQATT and CDR2 SNEGSKA (reference sequence). J was trimmed by 6 bases and V by 2 bases; bases with no gene match: 8. This CDR3 reads CSARRGGNYPGELFF. The CDR3 DNA sequence: TGCAGTGCTAGACGGGGGGGAAACTACCCCGGGGAGCTGTTTTTT.

This clonotype was counted only a few times. This sequence joins TRBV27 and TRBJ2-3; D uncertain. Trimming removed 5 bases from V and 0 bases from J, with 12 bases in between. The germline gives CDR1 MNHEY, CDR2 SMNVEV (reference sequence). CDR3 length: 15 amino acids. This CDR3 is CASSNKWRSTDTQYF. CDR3 sequence (DNA): TGTGCCAGCAGTAATAAGTGGCGTAGCACAGATACGCAGTATTTT.

This clonotype occurred a few times. One junction end does not reproduce the germline sequence, and a read error may be involved. This rearrangement joins TRBV11-3 to TRBJ1-2; D is unclear. Germline V gives CDR1 SGHNT, CDR2 YENEEA. This CDR3 has 11 residues. The CDR3 nucleotides are TGTGCCAGCAGCTTGGACGGCGCTGGCGCCTTC. It yields the protein CASSLDGAGAF.

Details on this clonotype: An end of the junction does not agree with germline; a read error may underlie this. The chain carries TRBV28 and TRBJ2-1; D possibly matches TRBD1 or TRBD2 (5 bases each). The germline CDR1 and CDR2 sequences are MDHEN and SYDVKM. CDR3 length: 16 residues. CDR3 region: CTSRGTGTSSYNEQFF. The CDR3 DNA reads as TGTACCAGCAGAGGAACCGGGACCTCCTCCTACAATGAGCAGTTCTTC.

To note about this clonotype: It may be a read error: a sequence one base away is much more abundant. This sequence joins TRBV21-1 and TRBJ1-5; TRBD1, the D gene given by the table, was not confirmed from the DNA. TRBV21-1 is tagged as a pseudogene. CDR3 length equals 14 residues. Written as DNA, the CDR3 is TGTGCCAGCATTAGATCAGGGGCCCATCAGCCCCAGCATTTT. It specifies CASIRSGAHQPQHF.

The sample holds a few counts of this clonotype. The CDR3 nucleotides are TGTGCCAGCAGTACCTACAGTGGTTCCTACGAGCAGTACTTC. It translates to CASSTYSGSYEQYF. This chain connects TRBV6-1 to TRBJ2-7, with no clear D. The germline V gene encodes CDR1 MNHNS and CDR2 SASEGT. The CDR3 runs 14 residues. V was shortened by 5 bases and J by 1 base, with 12 bases between the two germline ends.

This clonotype has a handful of counts. The V call is TRBV20-1, the J call TRBJ1-6; 9 bases match TRBD1. V trimming: 4 bases; J trimming: 6 bases; junction bases outside the gene matches: 10. CDR1 and CDR2 from the germline V gene are DFQATT and SNEGSKA (reference sequence). The CDR3 has 16 amino acids. In nucleotides, the CDR3 is TGCAGTGCTAATCCGGGACAGGGATTTGGTAATTCACCCCTCCACTTT. Its translation is CSANPGQGFGNSPLHF.